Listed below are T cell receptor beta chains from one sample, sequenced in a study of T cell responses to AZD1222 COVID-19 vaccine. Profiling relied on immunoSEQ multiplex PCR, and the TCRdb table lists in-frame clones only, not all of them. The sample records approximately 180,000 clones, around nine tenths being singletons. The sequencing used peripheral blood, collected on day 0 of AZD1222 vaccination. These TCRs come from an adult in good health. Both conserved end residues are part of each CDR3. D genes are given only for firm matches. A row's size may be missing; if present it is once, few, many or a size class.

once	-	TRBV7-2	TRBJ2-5	TGTGCCAGCAGCTTGGCTCAGGGGAACCAAGAGACCCAGTACTTC	CASSLAQGNQETQYF
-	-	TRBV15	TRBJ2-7	TGTGCCACCAGCAGGGGAGGGACAAACTCCTACGAGCAGTACTTC	CATSRGGTNSYEQYF
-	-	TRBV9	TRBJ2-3	TGTGCCAGCAGCGTAGGTAGTAGCGGAGATACGCAGTATTTT	CASSVGSSGDTQYF
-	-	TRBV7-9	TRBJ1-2	TGTGCCAGCAGCTTTTCTCAGCGGATGGGTGGCTACACCTTC	CASSFSQRMGGYTF
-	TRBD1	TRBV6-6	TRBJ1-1	TGTGCCAGCAGTCAAAACGGACAGGGGAGGCCCAACACTGAAGCTTTCTTT	CASSQNGQGRPNTEAFF
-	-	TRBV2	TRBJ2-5	TGTGCCAGCCACGAAGGACTACTACAAGAGACCCAGTACTTC	CASHEGLLQETQYF
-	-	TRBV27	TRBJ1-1	TGTGCCAGCAGTTTAAGGTTTGGTCGGTGGCAGTTGAACACTGAAGCTTTCTTT	CASSLRFGRWQLNTEAFF
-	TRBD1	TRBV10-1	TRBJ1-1	TGCGCCAGCTCCCCACAGGGGGGAGGGACTGAAGCTTTCTTT	CASSPQGGGTEAFF
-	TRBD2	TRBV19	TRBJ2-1	TGTGCCAGTAGTCTAGCGGGGGGCTCCAATGAGCAGTTCTTC	CASSLAGGSNEQFF
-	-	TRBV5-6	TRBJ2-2	TGTGCCAGCAGCTTGGTGGCCCACGCGAACACCGGGGAGCTGTTTTTT	CASSLVAHANTGELFF
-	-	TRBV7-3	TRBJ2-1	TGTGCCAGCAGCTTAACTAGCCAAACCTACAATGAGCAGTTCTTC	CASSLTSQTYNEQFF
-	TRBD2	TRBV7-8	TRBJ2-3	TGTGCCAGCAGCCGCCAGCGGGAGGGCCCTTCCGATACGCAGTATTTT	CASSRQREGPSDTQYF
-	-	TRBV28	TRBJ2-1	TGTGCCATCCGGGCCCCCGGGAATGAGCAGTTCTTC	CAIRAPGNEQFF
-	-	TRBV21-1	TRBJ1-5	TGTGCCAGCAGCAACACACAGGGACGAGAGAATCAGCCCCAGCATTTT	CASSNTQGRENQPQHF
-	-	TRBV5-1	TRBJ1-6	TGCGCCAGCAGCCTCGGAAGGTACGATAATTCACCCCTCCACTTT	CASSLGRYDNSPLHF
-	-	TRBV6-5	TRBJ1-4	TGTGCCAGCAGTTACTCGCGTCAGGGAGGCGAAAAACTGTTTTTT	CASSYSRQGGEKLFF
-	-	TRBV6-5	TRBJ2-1	TGTGCCAGCAATATGGAGGGGGCTAACGACAATGAGCAGTTCTTC	CASNMEGANDNEQFF
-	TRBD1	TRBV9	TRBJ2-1	TGTGCCAGCAGCGGGGGGACAGGGTTATACAATGAGCAGTTCTTC	CASSGGTGLYNEQFF
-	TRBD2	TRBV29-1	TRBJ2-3	TGCAGCGTTGAAGGGACTAGCGGGTTGGGTGATACGCAGTATTTT	CSVEGTSGLGDTQYF
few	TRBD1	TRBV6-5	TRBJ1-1	TGTGCCAGCAGTTATCGGAGGGGCAGGGGGTTCACTGAAGCTTTCTTT	CASSYRRGRGFTEAFF
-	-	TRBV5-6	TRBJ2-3	TGTGCCAGCAGCTTTAGAGGGACGGGAGGCACAGATACGCAGTATTTT	CASSFRGTGGTDTQYF
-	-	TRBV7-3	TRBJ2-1	TGTGCCAGCAGCTTAATACCGGGAGCCTACAATGAGCAGTTCTTC	CASSLIPGAYNEQFF
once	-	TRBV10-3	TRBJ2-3	TGTGCCATCAGTGAGCTTAAATTGACTAGCACAGATACGCAGTATTTT	CAISELKLTSTDTQYF
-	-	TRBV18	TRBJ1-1	TGTGCCAGCTCACCACCGTTAGGGGCCACTGAAGCTTTCTTT	CASSPPLGATEAFF
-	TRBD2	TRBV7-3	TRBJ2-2	TGTGCCAGCAGGGCTAGCGGGGGGAACACCGGGGAGCTGTTTTTT	CASRASGGNTGELFF
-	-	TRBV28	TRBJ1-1	TGTGCCAGCAGTTTTATCCTCCGGGGCCTGAACACTGAAGCCTTCTTT	CASSFILRGLNTEAFF
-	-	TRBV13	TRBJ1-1	TGTGCCAGCAGCCCAACCACGATTCGGGCCACTGAAGCTTTCTTT	CASSPTTIRATEAFF
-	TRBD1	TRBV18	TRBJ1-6	TGTGCCAGCTCACCACGGGACAGGGGGAACTATAATTCACCCCTCCACTTT	CASSPRDRGNYNSPLHF
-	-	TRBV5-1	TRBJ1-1	TGCGCCAGCAGGCTGGAGGGGAACACTGAAGCTTTCTTT	CASRLEGNTEAFF